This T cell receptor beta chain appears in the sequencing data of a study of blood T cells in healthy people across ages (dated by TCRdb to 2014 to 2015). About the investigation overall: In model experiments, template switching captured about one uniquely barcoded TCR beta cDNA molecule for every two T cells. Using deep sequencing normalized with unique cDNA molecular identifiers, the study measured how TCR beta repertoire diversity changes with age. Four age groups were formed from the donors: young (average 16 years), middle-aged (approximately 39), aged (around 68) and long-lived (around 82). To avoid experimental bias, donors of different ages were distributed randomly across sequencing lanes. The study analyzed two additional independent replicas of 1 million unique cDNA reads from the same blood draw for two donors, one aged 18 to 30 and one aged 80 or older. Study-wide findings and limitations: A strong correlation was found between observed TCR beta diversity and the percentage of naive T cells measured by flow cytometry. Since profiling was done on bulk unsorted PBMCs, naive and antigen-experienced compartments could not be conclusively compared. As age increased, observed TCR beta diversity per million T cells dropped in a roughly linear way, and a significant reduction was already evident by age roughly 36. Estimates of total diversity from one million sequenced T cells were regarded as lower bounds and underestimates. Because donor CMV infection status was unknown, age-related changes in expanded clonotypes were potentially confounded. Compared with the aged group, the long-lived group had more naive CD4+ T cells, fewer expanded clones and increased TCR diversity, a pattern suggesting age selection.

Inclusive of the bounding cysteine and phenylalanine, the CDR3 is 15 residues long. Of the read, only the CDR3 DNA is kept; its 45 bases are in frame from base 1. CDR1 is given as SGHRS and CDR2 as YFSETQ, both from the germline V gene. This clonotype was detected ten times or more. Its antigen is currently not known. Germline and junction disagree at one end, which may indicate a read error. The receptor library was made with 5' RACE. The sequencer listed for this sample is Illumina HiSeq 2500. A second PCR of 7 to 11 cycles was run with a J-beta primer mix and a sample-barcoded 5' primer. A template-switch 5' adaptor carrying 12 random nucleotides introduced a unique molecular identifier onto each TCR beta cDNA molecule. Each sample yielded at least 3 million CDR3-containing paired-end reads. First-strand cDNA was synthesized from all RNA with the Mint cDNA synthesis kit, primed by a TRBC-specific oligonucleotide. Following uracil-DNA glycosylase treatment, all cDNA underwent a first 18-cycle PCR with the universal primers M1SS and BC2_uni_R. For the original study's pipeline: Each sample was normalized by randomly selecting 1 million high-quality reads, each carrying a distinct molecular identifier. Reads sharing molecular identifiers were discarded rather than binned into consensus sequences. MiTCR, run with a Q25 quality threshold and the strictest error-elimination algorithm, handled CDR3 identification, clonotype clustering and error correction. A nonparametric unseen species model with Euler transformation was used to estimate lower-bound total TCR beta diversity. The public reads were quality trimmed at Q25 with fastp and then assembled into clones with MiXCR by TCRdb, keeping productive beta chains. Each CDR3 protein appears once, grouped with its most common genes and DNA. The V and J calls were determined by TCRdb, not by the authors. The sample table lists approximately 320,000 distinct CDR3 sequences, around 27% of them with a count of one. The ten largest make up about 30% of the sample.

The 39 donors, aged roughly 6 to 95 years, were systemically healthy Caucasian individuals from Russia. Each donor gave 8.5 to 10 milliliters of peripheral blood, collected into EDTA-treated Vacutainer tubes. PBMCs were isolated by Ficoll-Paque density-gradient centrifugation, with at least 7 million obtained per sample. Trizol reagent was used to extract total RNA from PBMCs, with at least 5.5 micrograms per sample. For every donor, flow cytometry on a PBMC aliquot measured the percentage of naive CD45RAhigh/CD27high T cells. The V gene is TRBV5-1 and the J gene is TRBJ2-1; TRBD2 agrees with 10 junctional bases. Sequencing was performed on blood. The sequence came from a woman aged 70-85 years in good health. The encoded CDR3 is CASSSSGSSYNEQFF. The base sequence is TGTGCCAGCAGTTCTAGCGGGAGCTCCTACAATGAGCAGTTCTTC.